The 27 T cell receptor beta chains below come from one sample, sequenced in a study of blood T cell repertoires in COVID-19. Profiling relied on immunoSEQ multiplex PCR, and the TCRdb table lists in-frame clones only, not all of them. The sample contains 110,000 or so clones, around 80% of which appear only once. The sequenced sample was peripheral blood. The receptors originated from a man in his forties or fifties with acute or convalescent COVID-19.

V and J are TRBV19 and TRBJ1-3, with 7 bases identical to TRBD1. The CDR3 is made up of 15 amino acids. From germline, CDR1 is LNHDA and CDR2 SQIVND (reference sequence). The J segment lost 4 bases and the V segment lost 4 bases, leaving 7 bases of the junction unmatched. The CDR3 DNA follows: TGTGCCAGTAGTACCATCGACAGGGTAGGAAACACCATATATTTT. The encoded protein is CASSTIDRVGNTIYF.

CDR3 nucleotide sequence: TGTGCCAGTAGTATAGTTCCCGCGGGAGGTAACACCGGGGAGCTGTTTTTT. Protein product: CASSIVPAGGNTGELFF. V is TRBV19 and J is TRBJ2-2; TRBD2 matches at 8 bases. Germline V CDR1 and CDR2: LNHDA, SQIVND (reference sequence). The CDR3 consists of 17 residues. Germline trimming cut 1 base from V and 2 bases from J; bases unmatched to any gene: 6.

The V gene is TRBV2, the J gene TRBJ2-7; no reliable D call. Trimming pared 0 bases from V and 3 bases from J, leaving 12 bases between. The CDR3 is made up of 15 amino acids. Looked up from germline, CDR1 is SNHLY and CDR2 is FYNNEI. As DNA, the CDR3 is TGTGCCAGCAGTGAAGCTGCAGGTTCCCTCTACGAGCAGTACTTC. Protein sequence: CASSEAAGSLYEQYF.

The chain is built from TRBV4-1 and TRBJ1-1, with 8 nucleotides matching TRBD1. V dropped 1 base and J dropped 2; count of bases not matched to a gene: 6. The CDR3 runs 16 residues. Looked up from germline, CDR1 is MGHRA and CDR2 is YSYEKL. CDR3 coding DNA: TGCGCCAGCAGCCAAGTCGGGACAGGCAAAAACACTGAAGCTTTCTTT. It specifies CASSQVGTGKNTEAFF.

The CDR3 sequence is CASSDLRADSYEQYF. The CDR3 DNA reads as TGTGCCAGCAGTGACCTGCGGGCGGACTCCTACGAGCAGTACTTC. This rearrangement joins TRBV2 to TRBJ2-7, with D perhaps TRBD2 (5 bases). CDR3 length equals 15 residues. The V end was cut by 3 bases, the J end by 0 bases, with 12 bases between. CDR1 SNHLY and CDR2 FYNNEI come from the germline V gene.

This sequence joins TRBV24-1 and TRBJ2-3; perhaps TRBD1 as D (6 bases). The V gene lost 9 bases and the J gene lost 2 bases, with 14 bases spanning the gap. The CDR3 contains 14 residues. Germline-derived CDR1 and CDR2 are KGHDR and SFDVKD. In nucleotides, the CDR3 is TGTGCCACCCGTCCCCAGGGGAACACAGATACGCAGTATTTT. It translates to CATRPQGNTDTQYF.

The chain links TRBV3-1 (or the pseudogene TRBV3-2) to TRBJ2-5; 10 bases agree with TRBD1. J lost 4 bases, V lost 5 bases, and 4 bases had no gene match. Germline CDR1 LGHDT, CDR2 YNNKEL (reference sequence). The CDR3 extends over 14 amino acids. The chain's CDR3 is CASSTRTGGETQYF. The CDR3 DNA reads as TGTGCCAGCAGCACCAGGACAGGGGGAGAGACCCAGTACTTC.

The chain couples TRBV2 to TRBJ2-5; 11 nucleotides line up with TRBD2. CDR1 is SNHLY, CDR2 FYNNEI, per germline. V dropped 4 bases and J dropped 6; count of bases not matched to a gene: 7. The CDR3 totals 15 residues. CDR3 protein: CASSATSGSGKTQYF. As DNA, the CDR3 is TGTGCCAGCAGTGCTACTAGCGGGAGTGGAAAGACCCAGTACTTC.

The V gene is TRBV15, the J gene TRBJ1-1, with TRBD1 matching over 8 bases. CDR1 is LNHNV and CDR2 is YYDKDF in the germline V gene (reference sequence). V dropped 3 bases and J dropped 2; count of bases not matched to a gene: 2. This CDR3 comprises 14 residues. CDR3 coding DNA: TGTGCCACCAGCAGGGACAGGGTTAACACTGAAGCTTTCTTT. The encoded protein is CATSRDRVNTEAFF.

This clone occurred many times. The CDR3: CASSPQTYEQYF. The CDR3 DNA follows: TGTGCCAGCAGCCCGCAGACCTACGAGCAGTACTTC. The J gene is TRBJ2-7, the V gene TRBV7-9; D gene ambiguous. The CDR3 extends over 12 amino acids. CDR1 is SEHNR, CDR2 FQNEAQ, per germline (reference sequence). The germline V and J ends were trimmed by 5 bases and 2 bases, with 7 bases remaining between them. The full variable domain, its missing parts supplied by reference TRBV7-9 and TRBJ2-7, is DTGVSQNPRHKITKRGQNVTFRCDPISEHNRLYWYRQTLGQGPEFLTYFQNEAQLEKSRLLSDRFSAERPKGSFSTLEIQRTEQGDSAMYLCASSPQTYEQYFGPGTRLTVT.

This clone was counted between two and nine times. The rearrangement joins TRBV4-1 to TRBJ2-7; 11 bases align to TRBD1. Germline CDR1 reads MGHRA; CDR2 reads YSYEKL. The CDR3 runs 15 residues. J was trimmed by 4 bases and V by 4 bases; bases with no gene match: 6. This CDR3 is CASSPTGQGEYEQYF. Written as DNA, the CDR3 is TGCGCCAGCAGCCCCACGGGACAGGGGGAGTACGAGCAGTACTTC.

The rearrangement uses TRBV9 and TRBJ2-1, with TRBD2 matching over 7 bases. The V segment lost 0 bases and the J segment 3 bases; nucleotides outside the gene matches: 9. This CDR3 is 17 amino acids long. Germline V gene lookup returns CDR1 SGDLS and CDR2 YYNGEE. The CDR3 protein is CASSVESLADFYNEQFF. CDR3 nucleotides: TGTGCCAGCAGCGTAGAAAGCCTAGCGGATTTCTACAATGAGCAGTTCTTC.

The J gene is TRBJ1-2, the V gene TRBV6-5; 10 bases agree with TRBD1. Germline lookup yields CDR1 MNHEY and CDR2 SVGAGI. V was clipped by 5 bases and J by 3 bases; unmatched bases: 3. The CDR3 length is 14 residues. The CDR3 nucleotides read TGTGCCAGCAGTCTAGGACAGGGGGACTATGGCTACACCTTC. Encoded protein: CASSLGQGDYGYTF.

The chain carries TRBV11-1 and TRBJ2-7; D is perhaps TRBD1 (6 bases). CDR1 is SGHAT and CDR2 is FQDESV in the germline V gene (reference sequence). V lost 5 bases and J lost 5, with 13 bases in between. The CDR3 extends over 13 amino acids. The CDR3 loop is CASSPGQFHEQYF. In DNA, the CDR3 is TGTGCCAGCAGCCCTGGACAGTTCCACGAGCAGTACTTC. Variable domain in full (rest from reference TRBV11-1 and TRBJ2-7): EAEVAQSPRYKITEKSQAVAFWCDPISGHATLYWYRQILGQGPELLVQFQDESVVDDSQLPKDRFSAERLKGVDSTLKIQPAELGDSAMYLCASSPGQFHEQYFGPGTRLTVT.

This chain joins TRBV5-6 and TRBJ2-7; D gene uncertain. This CDR3 is built from 14 residues. Deletions cut 2 bases from V and 0 bases from J, with 9 bases between. Germline V gives CDR1 SGHDT, CDR2 YYEEEE. The CDR3: CASSLTDTSYEQYF. DNA of the CDR3: TGTGCCAGCAGCTTAACAGACACCTCCTACGAGCAGTACTTC.

The table lists this clone with a few counts. The chain is built from TRBV5-4 and TRBJ2-1; D perhaps matches TRBD2 (6 bases). Deletions cut 2 bases from V and 5 bases from J, with 14 bases between. The V gene's germline CDR1 is SGHNT and CDR2 YYREEE (reference sequence). The length of the CDR3 is 15 residues. The CDR3 reads CASSFAPLADNEQFF. The CDR3 bases are TGTGCCAGCAGCTTTGCCCCACTAGCCGACAATGAGCAGTTCTTC.

The J gene is TRBJ2-3, the V gene TRBV15; 10 bases line up with TRBD2. V lost 6 bases, J lost 2 bases, and 17 bases stayed unmatched. This CDR3 contains 19 residues. Germline-derived CDR1 and CDR2 are LNHNV and YYDKDF (reference sequence). CDR3 in amino acids: CATRHVGKAGGPVTDTQYF. Written as DNA, the CDR3 is TGTGCCACCAGGCATGTAGGAAAAGCGGGGGGGCCAGTCACAGATACGCAGTATTTT.

The chain employs TRBV6-5 and TRBJ1-2; no clear D gene. V shed 0 bases and J shed 8 bases, with 16 bases lying between them. Germline loops: CDR1 MNHEY, CDR2 SVGAGI. The CDR3 extends over 15 amino acids. The CDR3, as DNA: TGTGCCAGCAGTTACTCAGCATTCCGAAGAGAGGGCTACACCTTC. Protein sequence: CASSYSAFRREGYTF.

Turning to this clone: Within the sample, other DNA sequences also encode this same CDR3. This chain uses TRBV29-1 with TRBJ2-7; TRBD2 matches 9 bases. The CDR3 contains 12 residues. Trimming at V came to 2 bases and at J to 4 bases, leaving 0 bases not matched to a gene. Germline V CDR1 and CDR2: SQVTM, ANQGSEA. For the CDR3, the DNA is TGCAGCGTTGAACTAGCGGGGTACGAGCAGTACTTC. Its translation: CSVELAGYEQYF.

The J gene is TRBJ2-7, the V gene TRBV14, with unresolved D. V was cut by 0 bases and J by 4 bases, with 4 bases left in between. This CDR3 is 12 amino acids long. Germline values: CDR1 SGHDN, CDR2 FVKESK. CDR3 loop: CASSQDSYEQYF. CDR3 nucleotides: TGTGCCAGCAGCCAAGACAGTTACGAGCAGTACTTC.

V gene TRBV3-1 (or the pseudogene TRBV3-2) combines with J gene TRBJ2-7; TRBD2 matches at 7 bases. CDR1 is LGHDT, CDR2 YNNKEL, per germline (reference sequence). Germline trimming cut 4 bases from V and 5 bases from J; bases unmatched to any gene: 14. The CDR3 totals 16 residues. CDR3 bases: TGTGCCAGCAGCCCCGTTCCGGTGGCGGGAGATAACGAGCAGTACTTC. Protein: CASSPVPVAGDNEQYF.

This clone turned up a few times. V and J are TRBV18 and TRBJ1-2, with a possible D match to TRBD1 (5 bases). Germline lookup yields CDR1 KGHSH and CDR2 LQKENI. The CDR3 runs 15 residues. Deletions cut 6 bases from V and 2 bases from J, with 16 bases between. CDR3 sequence (DNA): TGTGCCAGCTCGTACTCAGGGATAGTCAACTATGGCTACACCTTC. This translates into CASSYSGIVNYGYTF.

This chain uses TRBV9 with TRBJ2-1; TRBD2 aligns across 10 bases. This CDR3 region has 16 residues. The ends lost 0 bases at V and 2 bases at J; junction bases unmatched: 2. CDR1 and CDR2 (germline): SGDLS, YYNGEE. The CDR3 is CASSVGSGRAYNEQFF. CDR3 nucleotides: TGTGCCAGCAGCGTAGGGAGCGGGAGGGCCTACAATGAGCAGTTCTTC.

This clone was counted only a few times. The CDR3 loop reads CASSLGVGTEAFF. In DNA form, the CDR3 reads TGTGCCAGCAGCTTAGGTGTCGGGACTGAAGCTTTCTTT. This sequence joins TRBV13 and TRBJ1-1; D is undetermined. CDR1 PRHDT and CDR2 FYEKMQ come from the germline V gene (reference sequence). This CDR3 comprises 13 residues. Trimming pared 0 bases from V and 5 bases from J, leaving 7 bases between. Based on the CDR3 plus reference TRBV13 and TRBJ1-1, the full variable domain is AAGVIQSPRHLIKEKRETATLKCYPIPRHDTVYWYQQGPGQDPQFLISFYEKMQSDKGSIPDRFSAQQFSDYHSELNMSSLELGDSALYFCASSLGVGTEAFFGQGTRLTVV.

As regards this clone: A much larger clone differs by one base, so this may be a read error. The chain links TRBV5-6 to TRBJ1-1; the match to TRBD1 covers 8 bases. CDR1 SGHDT and CDR2 YYEEEE come from the germline V gene. The CDR3 is 13 residues long. Trimming removed 1 base from V and 4 bases from J; junction bases left unmatched: 0. The CDR3 DNA sequence: TGTGCCAGCAGCTTGACAGGGGGCACTGAAGCTTTCTTT. Translated: CASSLTGGTEAFF.

V usage is TRBV10-2 and J usage is TRBJ2-1, with 10 nucleotides matching TRBD2. The CDR3 contains 18 residues. V dropped 3 bases and J dropped 0; count of bases not matched to a gene: 8. Germline CDR1 is WSHSY and CDR2 is SAAADI. The CDR3 sequence is CASSELAGQFGSYNEQFF. The CDR3 DNA sequence: TGCGCCAGCAGTGAACTAGCGGGGCAGTTTGGCTCCTACAATGAGCAGTTCTTC.

The chain combines TRBV6-5 with TRBJ1-2; D is undetermined. The germline CDR1 and CDR2 sequences are MNHEY and SVGAGI. Trimming took 11 bases from V and 4 from J, leaving 17 bases between them. This CDR3 region has 13 residues. CDR3 in amino acids: CASAVEGGYGYTF. For the CDR3, the DNA is TGTGCCTCCGCCGTGGAGGGAGGCTATGGCTACACCTTC.